Below, one T cell receptor beta chain is given with its context. The antigen is not known. A history of autoimmune disease or systemic immunosuppression excluded patients. With baseline, cycle 4 day 1, and cycle 7 day 1 as timepoints, blood was sampled. The data derive from a study of OX40 agonist ivuxolimab in advanced cancers. Across the whole study: A diagnosis of hepatocellular carcinoma, melanoma, renal cell or head and neck cancer was present in dose-escalation patients. Study-level points and caveats: The mean number of expanded clones was higher in CD8+ T cells than in CD4+.

Using immunoSEQ multiplex PCR, the repertoire was profiled, and TCRdb retains in-frame clones only, with some absent. The sample lists 55,000 to 65,000 clones, 70% to 90% occurring once. CDR1 is SNHLY and CDR2 is FYNNEI in the germline V gene. The CDR3 loop spans 15 amino acids. Trimming cost V 5 bases and J 1 base; bases outside gene matches: 2. This receptor was identified in an adult with an advanced solid tumor such as melanoma, head and neck, liver or kidney cancer. Sequencing was performed on CD4+ or CD8+ T cells sorted from blood, taken in a trial of the OX40 agonist ivuxolimab. The chain carries TRBV2 and TRBJ2-3; TRBD2 matches at 11 bases. CDR3 region: CASSPSGRRTDTQYF. Written as DNA, the CDR3 is TGTGCCAGCAGTCCTAGCGGGAGGCGCACAGATACGCAGTATTTT.